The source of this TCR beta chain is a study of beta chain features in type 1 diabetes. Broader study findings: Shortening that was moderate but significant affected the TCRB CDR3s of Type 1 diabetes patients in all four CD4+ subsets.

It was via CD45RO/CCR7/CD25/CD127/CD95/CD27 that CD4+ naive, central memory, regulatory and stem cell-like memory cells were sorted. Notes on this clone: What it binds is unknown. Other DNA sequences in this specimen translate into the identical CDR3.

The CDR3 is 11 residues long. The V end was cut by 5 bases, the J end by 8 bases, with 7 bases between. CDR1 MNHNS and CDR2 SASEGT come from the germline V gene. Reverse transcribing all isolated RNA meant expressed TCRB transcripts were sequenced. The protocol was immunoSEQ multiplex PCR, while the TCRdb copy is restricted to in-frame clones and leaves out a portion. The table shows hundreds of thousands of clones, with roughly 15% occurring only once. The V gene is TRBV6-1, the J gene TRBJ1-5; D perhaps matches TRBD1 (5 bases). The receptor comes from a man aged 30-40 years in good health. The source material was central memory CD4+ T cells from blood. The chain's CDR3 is CASSQGEPQHF. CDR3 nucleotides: TGTGCCAGCAGTCAGGGTGAGCCCCAGCATTTT.